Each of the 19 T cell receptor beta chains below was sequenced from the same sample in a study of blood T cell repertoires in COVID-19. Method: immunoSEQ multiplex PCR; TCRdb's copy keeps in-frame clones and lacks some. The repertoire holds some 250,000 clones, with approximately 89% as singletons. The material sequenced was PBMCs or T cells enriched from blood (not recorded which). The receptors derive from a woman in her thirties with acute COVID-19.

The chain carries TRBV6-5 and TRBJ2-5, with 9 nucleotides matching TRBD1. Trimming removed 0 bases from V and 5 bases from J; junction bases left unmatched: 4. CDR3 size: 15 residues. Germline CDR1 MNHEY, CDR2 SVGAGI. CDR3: CASSYSDRGWETQYF. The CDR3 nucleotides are TGTGCCAGCAGTTACTCGGACAGGGGCTGGGAGACCCAGTACTTC.

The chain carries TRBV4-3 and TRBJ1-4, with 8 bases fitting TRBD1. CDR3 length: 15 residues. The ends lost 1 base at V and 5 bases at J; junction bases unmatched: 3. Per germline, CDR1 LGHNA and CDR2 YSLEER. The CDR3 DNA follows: TGCGCCAGCAGCCAAGGACAGGGGAGGAATGAAAAACTGTTTTTT. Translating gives CASSQGQGRNEKLFF.

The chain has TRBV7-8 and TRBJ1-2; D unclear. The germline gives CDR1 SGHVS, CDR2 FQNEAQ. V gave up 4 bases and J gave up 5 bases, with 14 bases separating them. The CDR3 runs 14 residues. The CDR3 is CASSSSEGLYGYTF. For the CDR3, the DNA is TGTGCCAGCAGCTCCTCAGAGGGCCTATATGGCTACACCTTC.

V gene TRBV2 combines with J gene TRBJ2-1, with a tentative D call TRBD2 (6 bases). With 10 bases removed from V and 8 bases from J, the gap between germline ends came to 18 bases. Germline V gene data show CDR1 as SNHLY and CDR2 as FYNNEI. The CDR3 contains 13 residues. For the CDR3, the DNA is TGTGCCACGTCCGGGACTGGAGTGGATGAGCAGTTCTTC. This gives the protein CATSGTGVDEQFF.

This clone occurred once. The CDR3 is CASSQDFDRGRGNEQFF. The CDR3 DNA reads as TGCGCCAGCAGCCAAGATTTTGACAGGGGGCGAGGCAATGAGCAGTTCTTC. This chain links TRBV4-3 with TRBJ2-1; 10 bases align to TRBD1. The V segment lost 0 bases and the J segment 6 bases; nucleotides outside the gene matches: 8. There are 17 residues in the CDR3. Germline V CDR1 and CDR2: LGHNA, YSLEER.

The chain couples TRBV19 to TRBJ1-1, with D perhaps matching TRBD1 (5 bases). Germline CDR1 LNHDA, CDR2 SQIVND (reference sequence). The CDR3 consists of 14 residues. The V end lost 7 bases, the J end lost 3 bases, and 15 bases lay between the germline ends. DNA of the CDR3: TGTGCCAGTATTCCACGGCGCAGGGACACTGAAGCTTTCTTT. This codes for CASIPRRRDTEAFF.

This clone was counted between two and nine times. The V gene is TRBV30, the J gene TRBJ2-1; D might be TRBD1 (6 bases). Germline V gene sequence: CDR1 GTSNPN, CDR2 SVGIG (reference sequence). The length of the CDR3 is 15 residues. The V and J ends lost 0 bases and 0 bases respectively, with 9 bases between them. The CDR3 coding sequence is TGTGCCTGGAGTGTAGGGGGTACCTCCTACAATGAGCAGTTCTTC. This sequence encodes CAWSVGGTSYNEQFF.

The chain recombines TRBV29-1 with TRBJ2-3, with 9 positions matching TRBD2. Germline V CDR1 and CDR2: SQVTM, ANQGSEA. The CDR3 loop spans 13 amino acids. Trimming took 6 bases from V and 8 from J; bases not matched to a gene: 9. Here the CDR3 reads CSVKAGGQGTQYF. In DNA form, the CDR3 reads TGCAGCGTAAAGGCGGGGGGGCAGGGTACGCAGTATTTT.

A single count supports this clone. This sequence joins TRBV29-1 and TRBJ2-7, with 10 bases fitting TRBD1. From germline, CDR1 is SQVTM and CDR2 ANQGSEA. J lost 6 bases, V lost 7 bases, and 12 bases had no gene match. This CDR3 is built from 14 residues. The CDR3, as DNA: TGCAGCGGAAAGTTCCCGGGACAGGGGAGCGAGCAGTACTTC. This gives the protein CSGKFPGQGSEQYF.

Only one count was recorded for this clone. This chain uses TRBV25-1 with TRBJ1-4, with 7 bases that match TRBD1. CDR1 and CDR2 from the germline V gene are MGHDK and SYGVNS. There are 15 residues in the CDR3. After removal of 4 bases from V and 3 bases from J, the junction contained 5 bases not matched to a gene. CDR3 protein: CASSAGQVPNEKLFF. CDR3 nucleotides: TGTGCCAGCAGTGCCGGACAGGTCCCTAATGAAAAACTGTTTTTT.

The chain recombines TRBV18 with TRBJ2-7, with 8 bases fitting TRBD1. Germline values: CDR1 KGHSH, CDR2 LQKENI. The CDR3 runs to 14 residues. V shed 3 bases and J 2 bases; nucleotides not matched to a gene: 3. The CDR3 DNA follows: TGTGCCAGCTCACCGGGGGGACAGGCCTACGAGCAGTACTTC. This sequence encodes CASSPGGQAYEQYF.

The DNA of the CDR3 is TGTGCCACCAGCAGAGGTGGGCAGGGAGGAGGCTACACCTTC. Translation: CATSRGGQGGGYTF. The rearrangement links TRBV15 to TRBJ1-2; possible D gene TRBD1, 5 bases. The CDR3 contains 14 residues. From germline, CDR1 is LNHNV and CDR2 YYDKDF (reference sequence). V lost 1 base to trimming and J lost 8 bases, with 14 bases between them.

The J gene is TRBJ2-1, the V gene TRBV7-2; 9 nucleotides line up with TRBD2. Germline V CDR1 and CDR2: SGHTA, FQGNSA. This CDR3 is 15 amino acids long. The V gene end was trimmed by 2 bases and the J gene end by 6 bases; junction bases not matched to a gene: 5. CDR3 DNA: TGTGCCAGCAGCTTAAGCGGGGGGCGGGGCAATGAGCAGTTCTTC. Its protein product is CASSLSGGRGNEQFF.

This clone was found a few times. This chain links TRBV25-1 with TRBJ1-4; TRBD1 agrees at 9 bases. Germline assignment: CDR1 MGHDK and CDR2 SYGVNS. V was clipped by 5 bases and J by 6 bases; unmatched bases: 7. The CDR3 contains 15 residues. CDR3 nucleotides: TGTGCCAGCAGTATAACGACAGGGGGAGATGAAAAACTGTTTTTT. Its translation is CASSITTGGDEKLFF.

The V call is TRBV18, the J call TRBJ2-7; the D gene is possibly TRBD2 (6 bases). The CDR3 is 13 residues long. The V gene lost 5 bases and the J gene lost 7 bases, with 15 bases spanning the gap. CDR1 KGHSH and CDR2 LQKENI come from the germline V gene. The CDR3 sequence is CASSGRSHPEQYF. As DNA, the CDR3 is TGTGCCAGCTCAGGGAGGTCGCACCCGGAGCAGTACTTC.

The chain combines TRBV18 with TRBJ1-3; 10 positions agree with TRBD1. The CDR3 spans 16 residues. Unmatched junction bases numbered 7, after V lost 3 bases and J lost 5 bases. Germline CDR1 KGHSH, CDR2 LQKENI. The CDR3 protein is CASSPPGQGSRNTIYF. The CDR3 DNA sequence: TGTGCCAGCTCACCCCCGGGACAGGGGTCACGAAACACCATATATTTT.

The CDR3 spells CASSFGPVYEQYF. The CDR3 DNA reads TGTGCCAGTAGTTTCGGTCCCGTCTACGAGCAGTACTTC. The rearrangement joins TRBV19 to TRBJ2-7; D unclear. This CDR3 is built from 13 residues. CDR1 is LNHDA and CDR2 is SQIVND in the germline V gene (reference sequence). Trimming stripped 5 bases from V and 3 bases from J, with 11 bases between. The full variable domain, in which reference TRBV19 and TRBJ2-7 provide the parts outside the CDR3, is DGGITQSPKYLFRKEGQNVTLSCEQNLNHDAMYWYRQDPGQGLRLIYYSQIVNDFQKGDIAEGYSVSREKKESFPLTVTSAQKNPTAFYLCASSFGPVYEQYFGPGTRLTVT.

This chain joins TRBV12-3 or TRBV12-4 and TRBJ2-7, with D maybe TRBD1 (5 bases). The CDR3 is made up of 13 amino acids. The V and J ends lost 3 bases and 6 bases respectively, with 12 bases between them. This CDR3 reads CASSFGRASEQYF. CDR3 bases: TGTGCCAGCAGTTTCGGCAGGGCCAGCGAGCAGTACTTC.

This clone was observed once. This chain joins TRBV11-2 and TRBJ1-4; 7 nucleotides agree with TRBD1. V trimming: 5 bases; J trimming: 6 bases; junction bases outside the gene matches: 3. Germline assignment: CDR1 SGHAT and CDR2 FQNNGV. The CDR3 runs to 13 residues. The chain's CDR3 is CASSRDSDEKLFF. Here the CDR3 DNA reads TGTGCCAGCAGCCGGGACAGTGATGAAAAACTGTTTTTT. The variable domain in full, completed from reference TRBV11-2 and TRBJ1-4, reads EAGVAQSPRYKIIEKRQSVAFWCNPISGHATLYWYQQILGQGPKLLIQFQNNGVVDDSQLPKDRFSAERLKGVDSTLKIQPAKLEDSAVYLCASSRDSDEKLFFGSGTQLSVL.